A single sample gave rise to the 23 T cell receptor beta chains below, sequenced in a study of vaccination and CD4 T cells after COVID-19. Treatment specified: roughly ten-day PBMC culture with coronavirus spike peptide pools or control peptides (ViraFEST assay). The antigens these receptors bind are not known. The Oncomine TCR Beta short-read assay was applied to DNA of cultured CD4+ T cells. TCRdb recomputed calls from the PCR reads with MiXCR, one row per CDR3 protein. Here the sample spans some 15,000 distinct CDR3 sequences, about half being singletons. The sample here was CD4+ T cells from blood, cultured in vitro, taken before SARS-CoV-2 vaccination. These receptors all come from a human donor who had recovered from COVID-19.

This clonotype was counted a few times. The V gene is TRBV6-5, the J gene TRBJ1-2; the D is unclear. This CDR3 contains 14 residues. The V end lost 1 base, the J end lost 2 bases, and 8 bases lay between the germline ends. Germline V gene lookup returns CDR1 MNHEY and CDR2 SVGAGI. CDR3 nucleotides: TGTGCCAGCAGTTACTACCGGGGAAACTATGGCTACACCTTC. The encoded protein is CASSYYRGNYGYTF.

The gene calls are TRBV19 and TRBJ2-2; D gene ambiguous. Between the trimmed V and J ends, which lost 5 bases and 2 bases, there was a span of 9 bases. The CDR3 covers 14 residues. CDR1 is LNHDA and CDR2 is SQIVND in the germline V gene (reference sequence). The CDR3 region has the DNA TGTGCCAGTAGTCTAAAGGCTAACACCGGGGAGCTGTTTTTT. This encodes CASSLKANTGELFF.

The rearrangement uses TRBV20-1 and TRBJ2-7; the D gene is possibly TRBD2 (5 bases). Germline V CDR1 and CDR2: DFQATT, SNEGSKA (reference sequence). Trimming left V 6 bases short and J 0 bases short, with 9 bases between. This CDR3 is built from 12 residues. The chain's CDR3 is CSAEDFSYEQYF. CDR3 DNA: TGCAGTGCCGAGGACTTCTCCTACGAGCAGTACTTC.

Details on this clonotype: Because the CDR3 is missing its conserved closing phenylalanine or tryptophan, this is likely a read error. The chain combines TRBV10-3 with TRBJ2-7; D perhaps matches TRBD1 (6 bases). The CDR3 totals 15 residues. V was cut by 5 bases and J by 6 bases, with 20 bases left in between. Germline CDR1 reads ENHRY; CDR2 reads SYGVKD. This chain's CDR3 is CAISSEQGSRGEQYS. The CDR3 coding sequence is TGTGCCATCAGTTCCGAACAGGGTTCCCGGGGCGAGCAGTACTCC.

V usage is TRBV7-6 and J usage is TRBJ2-7; D remains ambiguous. The CDR3 has 11 amino acids. The germline gives CDR1 SGHVS, CDR2 FNYEAQ. Trimming removed 5 bases from V and 3 bases from J, with 5 bases in between. The CDR3 coding sequence is TGTGCCAGCAGCAGTTACTACGAGCAGTACTTC. Translated: CASSSYYEQYF.

The V and J genes are TRBV30 and TRBJ2-7, with 9 bases lining up with TRBD1. V was clipped by 2 bases and J by 5 bases; unmatched bases: 13. Germline values: CDR1 GTSNPN, CDR2 SVGIG (reference sequence). CDR3 length equals 16 residues. The DNA of the CDR3 is TGTGCCTGGAGTCCTAAATTGGGACAGGGACGACACGAGCAGTACTTC. Translated: CAWSPKLGQGRHEQYF.

This clonotype was seen more than once but under ten times. The gene calls are TRBV30 and TRBJ1-1; D is uncertain. Germline V gives CDR1 GTSNPN, CDR2 SVGIG (reference sequence). The CDR3 contains 11 residues. V lost 0 bases and J lost 8, with 7 bases in between. CDR3 amino acids: CAWSVQSEAFF. DNA for the CDR3: TGTGCCTGGAGTGTACAGTCCGAAGCTTTCTTT.

CDR3 sequence: CSAPNLAGGPPYEQYF. The DNA of the CDR3 is TGCAGTGCTCCAAATTTAGCGGGAGGCCCCCCCTACGAGCAGTACTTC. The V gene is TRBV20-1, the J gene TRBJ2-7; 10 bases agree with TRBD2. With 5 bases clipped from V and 2 bases from J, the junction kept 12 bases outside the gene matches. The CDR3 consists of 16 residues. Germline V gene data show CDR1 as DFQATT and CDR2 as SNEGSKA (reference sequence).

This clonotype has just a few counts. The V and J genes are TRBV6-1 and TRBJ1-2, with D possibly TRBD1 on 5 matching bases. This CDR3 region has 13 residues. CDR1 and CDR2 from the germline V gene are MNHNS and SASEGT. V was clipped by 5 bases and J by 4 bases, with 11 bases between them. CDR3 in DNA: TGTGCCAGCAGTCCCGGGGGGAGCTATGGCTACACCTTC. Translating gives CASSPGGSYGYTF.

By its share, this clonotype is hyperexpanded. The chain carries TRBV2 and TRBJ1-2; 9 bases are a match to TRBD1. V was pared by 2 bases and J by 4 bases, with 8 bases of the junction left unmatched. The CDR3 spans 16 residues. The V gene's germline CDR1 is SNHLY and CDR2 FYNNEI. CDR3 sequence reads: CASSERGQGKGYGYTF. CDR3 DNA: TGTGCCAGCAGTGAAAGGGGACAGGGAAAAGGCTATGGCTACACCTTC.

The chain recombines TRBV27 with TRBJ2-1; D is possibly TRBD1 (6 bases). The CDR3 has 14 residues. Germline CDR1 reads MNHEY; CDR2 reads SMNVEV (reference sequence). The V and J ends lost 8 bases and 6 bases respectively, with 17 bases between them. CDR3 region: CASLERGSSNEQFF. Written as DNA, the CDR3 is TGTGCCAGCCTTGAGAGGGGGAGCAGCAATGAGCAGTTCTTC.

This clonotype was counted between two and nine times. This rearrangement joins TRBV15 to TRBJ2-2; D unresolved. The germline V and J ends were trimmed by 9 bases and 4 bases, with 12 bases remaining between them. The length of the CDR3 is 13 residues. Germline V CDR1 and CDR2: LNHNV, YYDKDF (reference sequence). This chain's CDR3 is CATAAHGTGELFF. CDR3 DNA: TGTGCCACAGCCGCCCACGGCACCGGGGAGCTGTTTTTT.

This clonotype was seen more than once but under ten times. The chain couples TRBV20-1 to TRBJ1-2; the match to TRBD1 covers 7 bases. The trim removed 5 bases at V and 4 bases at J, leaving 7 bases unmatched. CDR3 length: 13 amino acids. Germline assignment: CDR1 DFQATT and CDR2 SNEGSKA (reference sequence). The CDR3 loop is CSAPDRSTYGYTF. The CDR3 DNA follows: TGCAGTGCTCCGGACAGGAGTACCTATGGCTACACCTTC.

This clonotype occurred a few times. The chain uses TRBV6-2 or TRBV6-3 and TRBJ2-1; no firm D call. V lost 4 bases, J lost 0 bases, and 13 bases lay in between. The CDR3 is 16 residues long. Germline CDR1 MNHEY, CDR2 SVGEGT. The CDR3, as DNA: TGTGCCAGCAGTTCTACGCATTGGTTCTCCTACAATGAGCAGTTCTTC. Translated, it gives CASSSTHWFSYNEQFF.

This chain uses TRBV7-9 with TRBJ1-2, with 7 bases aligning to TRBD1. The CDR3 consists of 14 residues. Germline CDR1 SEHNR, CDR2 FQNEAQ (reference sequence). Trimming at V came to 10 bases and at J to 6 bases, leaving 14 bases not matched to a gene. The CDR3 DNA reads TGTGCCACCTATACGAGGGGGCGTTCGGATGGCTACACCTTC. It codes for CATYTRGRSDGYTF.

V gene TRBV7-9 combines with J gene TRBJ2-6; possibly TRBD2 for D (6 bases). The CDR3 totals 18 residues. The germline V gene has CDR1 SEHNR and CDR2 FQNEAQ (reference sequence). Trimming pared 2 bases from V and 0 bases from J, leaving 14 bases between. The DNA of the CDR3 is TGTGCCAGCAGCTTAAATCCGGGGCGGGGCTCTGGGGCCAACGTCCTGACTTTC. It translates to CASSLNPGRGSGANVLTF.

This chain links TRBV11-2 with TRBJ1-6; D might be TRBD1 (5 bases). CDR3 size: 16 residues. Germline V gene sequence: CDR1 SGHAT, CDR2 FQNNGV. V lost 7 bases to trimming and J lost 7 bases, with 20 bases between them. The CDR3 region has the DNA TGTGCCAGCAACACAATTGCAGGGACGAGGAATTCACCCCTCCACTTT. As protein: CASNTIAGTRNSPLHF.

The rearrangement links TRBV6-5 to TRBJ1-4; D is unresolved. CDR3 length: 14 residues. CDR1 and CDR2 from the germline V gene are MNHEY and SVGAGI. V was clipped by 4 bases and J by 4 bases, with 10 bases between them. CDR3 DNA sequence: TGTGCCAGCAGTTCGTCCGGGGATAATGAAAAACTGTTTTTT. It codes for CASSSSGDNEKLFF.

The rearrangement links TRBV6-1 to TRBJ2-7; the D gene is possibly TRBD1 (5 bases). Germline V gene sequence: CDR1 MNHNS, CDR2 SASEGT. Trimming shortened V by 8 bases and J by 5 bases, and 13 bases separated the two germline ends. This CDR3 has 12 amino acids. This CDR3 is CASYRQGDEQYF. CDR3 nucleotide sequence: TGTGCCAGCTATCGGCAAGGGGACGAGCAGTACTTC.

The rearrangement joins TRBV2 to TRBJ2-2, with D hard to call. The CDR3 loop spans 16 amino acids. V lost 0 bases and J lost 1, with 9 bases in between. Germline V CDR1 and CDR2: SNHLY, FYNNEI. CDR3 sequence reads: CASSEALQRNTGELFF. The CDR3, as DNA: TGTGCCAGCAGTGAAGCGCTCCAGCGGAACACCGGGGAGCTGTTTTTT. Full variable domain (missing parts from reference TRBV2 and TRBJ2-2): EPEVTQTPSHQVTQMGQEVILRCVPISNHLYFYWYRQILGQKVEFLVSFYNNEISEKSEIFDDQFSVERPDGSNFTLKIRSTKLEDSAMYFCASSEALQRNTGELFFGEGSRLTVL.

The sample holds a few counts of this clonotype. The V call is TRBV2, the J call TRBJ2-1; D is uncertain. V shed 6 bases and J shed 7 bases, with 7 bases lying between them. Germline CDR1 SNHLY, CDR2 FYNNEI. The CDR3 contains 11 residues. CDR3 loop: CASSGKNEQFF. The CDR3 DNA sequence: TGTGCCAGCAGCGGCAAGAATGAGCAGTTCTTC. Full variable domain (missing parts from reference TRBV2 and TRBJ2-1): EPEVTQTPSHQVTQMGQEVILRCVPISNHLYFYWYRQILGQKVEFLVSFYNNEISEKSEIFDDQFSVERPDGSNFTLKIRSTKLEDSAMYFCASSGKNEQFFGPGTRLTVL.

The V and J genes are TRBV7-3 and TRBJ2-5, with 9 bases identical to TRBD2. CDR3 size: 15 residues. V was clipped by 5 bases and J by 2 bases; unmatched bases: 6. CDR1 and CDR2 (germline): SGHTA, FQGTGA. For the CDR3, the DNA is TGTGCCAGCAGCGCCACTAGCGGGCCGCAAGAGACCCAGTACTTC. Residues: CASSATSGPQETQYF.

CDR3 region: CSARDQVGNNEQFF. The CDR3 DNA sequence: TGCAGTGCTAGAGATCAGGTGGGGAACAATGAGCAGTTCTTC. The chain employs TRBV20-1 and TRBJ2-1; no clear D gene. V was clipped by 0 bases and J by 5 bases, with 11 bases between them. This CDR3 comprises 14 residues. Germline-derived CDR1 and CDR2 are DFQATT and SNEGSKA (reference sequence).